This T cell receptor (beta chain) was identified in a study of blood T cell repertoires in COVID-19. Study-wide background: Spain, Italy and the United States supplied samples that represented acute and convalescent COVID-19. The analysed material was cDNA or gDNA that came from T cells, B-cell-depleted T cells, or PBMCs.

In the original processing: The assay estimated nucleated cells by amplifying reference gene primers. Sequencing used immunoSEQ multiplex PCR; TCRdb keeps in-frame clones, though not all of them. V, J and clone size are those of that table, while D and trimming were read from the DNA. The sample has approximately 350,000 clones, roughly 90% seen once. There are 14 residues in the CDR3. Trimming cost V 5 bases and J 4 bases, with 12 bases left between them. Germline V lookup: CDR1 LNHDA, CDR2 SQIVND (reference sequence). Patients at the Seattle site were enrolled during active infection and followed longitudinally.

The sequence was collected from a woman aged 30 to 39 with COVID-19, enrolled during active disease. The chain combines TRBV19 with TRBJ1-5; D ambiguous. Specimen: peripheral blood. The CDR3 loop reads CASSSPRGNQPQHF. The CDR3 coding sequence is TGTGCCAGTAGTTCCCCCCGGGGTAATCAGCCCCAGCATTTT.